This TCR beta chain derives from a study of blood T cell repertoires in COVID-19. Overall study: Researchers got acute and convalescent COVID-19 samples from the United States, Italy and Spain.

This CDR3 spans 19 amino acids. The germline gives CDR1 SGHVS, CDR2 FQNEAQ. Trimming stripped 2 bases from V and 3 bases from J, with 23 bases between. Assay: immunoSEQ multiplex PCR; the TCRdb copy retains only in-frame clones and omits some. In the table there are 200,000 or so clones, about 86% of which are singletons. The J gene is TRBJ2-1, the V gene TRBV7-8, with D uncertain. Specimen: peripheral blood. The sequence was obtained from a man aged 25-45 years with active or convalescent COVID-19. CDR3: CASSLSSPLSSRGYNEQFF. CDR3 DNA sequence: TGTGCCAGCAGCTTAAGTTCCCCCCTCAGTTCCCGCGGCTACAATGAGCAGTTCTTC.